This note documents a single T cell receptor beta chain sequence. Authors' processing steps: Amplification of reference gene primers was used by the study to estimate nucleated cell counts. The method was immunoSEQ multiplex PCR; TCRdb's version includes in-frame clones alone and lacks a portion of them. V and J calls and clone size are as listed in that table; D and trimming were resolved from the DNA. The sample yields 30,000 to 50,000 clones, about 90% seen once. Germline-derived CDR1 and CDR2 are SGHAT and FQNNGV. Losses at the gene ends were 0 bases for V and 3 bases for J; bases not matched to a gene: 7. The CDR3 has 16 amino acids. The data originate from a study of blood T cell repertoires in COVID-19. Study summary: From the United States, Italy and Spain came samples of acute and convalescent COVID-19.

The sequencing sample was made of peripheral blood. The gene calls are TRBV11-2 and TRBJ1-2, with 7 bases matching TRBD1. The receptor comes from a woman aged 25 to 39 in a cohort sampled during active COVID-19. This chain's CDR3 is CASSLDSTGVYYGYTF. The DNA for the CDR3 is TGTGCCAGCAGCTTAGATTCAACAGGGGTCTACTATGGCTACACCTTC. Combining the CDR3 with reference TRBV11-2 and TRBJ1-2 gives the whole variable domain EAGVAQSPRYKIIEKRQSVAFWCNPISGHATLYWYQQILGQGPKLLIQFQNNGVVDDSQLPKDRFSAERLKGVDSTLKIQPAKLEDSAVYLCASSLDSTGVYYGYTFGSGTRLTVV.